Following are 2 T cell receptor beta chains from one sample sequenced in a study of a mutant IDH1 vaccine in newly diagnosed glioma. Their cognate antigens are unknown. Time point in this sample: week 11, during vaccination. Vaccination used 300 ug of mutant IDH1 20-mer peptide per dose, with topical imiquimod. Generated by immunoSEQ multiplex PCR, the TCRdb table keeps only in-frame clones and is missing some. Counted here are 55,000 to 65,000 clones, 80% occurring once; the ten biggest clones make up 5.9%. The input for sequencing was PBMCs, taken from a glioma patient whose treatment included an IDH1 peptide vaccine. The receptors shown here come from a man aged 50 or older with glioma.

The chain combines TRBV11-3 with TRBJ2-5; the D gene is possibly TRBD2 (5 bases). The CDR3 length is 13 residues. Trimming removed 8 bases from V and 2 bases from J, with 12 bases in between. Per the germline V gene, CDR1 is SGHNT and CDR2 is YENEEA. The CDR3 protein is CASSLGVQETQYF. The CDR3 DNA is TGTGCCAGCTCCCTGGGAGTACAAGAGACCCAGTACTTC. The full variable domain, with the rest looked up from reference TRBV11-3 and TRBJ2-5, is EAGVVQSPRYKIIEKKQPVAFWCNPISGHNTLYWYLQNLGQGPELLIRYENEEAVDDSQLPKDRFSAERLKGVDSTLKIQPAELGDSAVYLCASSLGVQETQYFGPGTRLLVL.

The chain couples TRBV6-6 to TRBJ1-1, with D tentatively TRBD1 (6 bases). This CDR3 has 13 amino acids. Between the trimmed V and J ends, which lost 7 bases and 5 bases, there was a span of 14 bases. Per the germline V gene, CDR1 is MNHNY and CDR2 is SVGAGI (reference sequence). CDR3 in DNA: TGTGCCAGCACCTTACGAGGGGGAACTGAAGCTTTCTTT. Its translation is CASTLRGGTEAFF.